The entry below describes one TCR beta chain. MiXCR was run by TCRdb on the RT-PCR reads, yielding one entry per CDR3 protein. The sample has about 680,000 distinct CDR3 sequences; 14% are singletons. The sample was memory CD4+ T cells from blood. The receptor was derived from a female donor in good health, serving as a healthy control.

The CDR3 region has the DNA TGCAGTGCTTCCCCTCCCCTAAATCAGCCCCAGCATTTT. The encoded protein is CSASPPLNQPQHF. This chain links TRBV20-1 with TRBJ1-5; D not resolved. The length of the CDR3 is 13 residues. V was clipped by 5 bases and J by 4 bases, with 12 bases between them. Germline lookup yields CDR1 DFQATT and CDR2 SNEGSKA (reference sequence).